Listed here is a single TCR beta chain. Its specificity is unknown. Germline V CDR1 and CDR2: MDHEN, SYDVKM. The CDR3 is 14 residues long. V shed 2 bases and J shed 5 bases, with 12 bases lying between them. The sample comes from a study of cytomegalovirus exposure and HLA in healthy donors. The PCR made use of 60 Vbeta and 13 Jbeta primers. The method was immunoSEQ multiplex PCR; TCRdb's version includes in-frame clones alone and lacks a portion of them. This table has around 140,000 clones, approximately 79% appearing once. Study-wide findings and caveats: TCR beta sequences reportedly predicted most subjects' HLA-A and HLA-B alleles accurately. Later analysis revealed greater clonal expansion in HLA-associated TCR beta chains than in equally common others.

The chain joins TRBV28 to TRBJ2-5; D is perhaps TRBD2 (6 bases). The clonotype was recovered from a young woman in good health and CMV-seronegative. Sequencing was done on a sample of PBMCs. The CDR3 spells CASSLGGVKETQYF. Written as DNA, the CDR3 is TGTGCCAGCAGTTTAGGAGGGGTAAAGGAGACCCAGTACTTC.